The 15 T cell receptor beta chains in this list originate from one sample, sequenced in a study of early T cells in non-severe SARS-CoV-2 infection. TCRdb re-analysed the 5' RACE reads in MiXCR, keeping a single row per CDR3 protein. The sample includes tens of thousands of distinct CDR3 sequences, more than 10% of them seen just once. Sequencing used whole blood, obtained at baseline. The receptors were sampled from an adult who was a healthcare worker with PCR-confirmed SARS-CoV-2 infection or an uninfected control (not recorded which).

This clonotype has at least ten counts. CDR3 protein: CASSDAGIPPETQYF. The CDR3 DNA is TGTGCCAGCAGTGACGCCGGGATCCCCCCAGAGACCCAGTACTTC. V is TRBV25-1 and J is TRBJ2-5, with D possibly TRBD2 on 5 matching bases. Germline CDR1 MGHDK, CDR2 SYGVNS. The germline V and J ends were trimmed by 3 bases and 4 bases, with 15 bases remaining between them. The CDR3 covers 15 residues.

This clonotype occurred many times. The chain combines TRBV10-3 with TRBJ2-1; the match to TRBD1 covers 12 bases. CDR3 length: 14 amino acids. Germline trimming cut 6 bases from V and 6 bases from J; bases unmatched to any gene: 3. Germline V gene sequence: CDR1 ENHRY, CDR2 SYGVKD. Here the CDR3 reads CAISGTGGFNEQFF. CDR3 DNA sequence: TGTGCCATCAGCGGGACAGGGGGCTTCAATGAGCAGTTCTTC.

The genes are TRBV28 and TRBJ2-2, with unresolved D. This CDR3 has 12 residues. The V end lost 6 bases, the J end lost 9 bases, and 11 bases lay between the germline ends. Germline V gene sequence: CDR1 MDHEN, CDR2 SYDVKM. CDR3 in DNA: TGTGCCAGCAGCATAAGGACCCGGGAGCTGTTTTTT. It specifies CASSIRTRELFF. The full variable domain, with the rest looked up from reference TRBV28 and TRBJ2-2, is DVKVTQSSRYLVKRTGEKVFLECVQDMDHENMFWYRQDPGLGLRLIYFSYDVKMKEKGDIPEGYSVSREKKERFSLILESASTNQTSMYLCASSIRTRELFFGEGSRLTVL.

The chain carries TRBV3-1 and TRBJ2-7; the D call may be TRBD1 or TRBD2 (5 bases each). CDR3 length: 15 amino acids. Germline CDR1 is LGHDT and CDR2 is YNNKEL (reference sequence). V was pared by 5 bases and J by 4 bases, with 18 bases between. This chain's CDR3 is CASSAAGAVSYEQYF. CDR3 bases: TGTGCCAGCAGCGCGGCCGGGGCCGTCTCTTACGAGCAGTACTTC.

This clonotype was counted ten times or more. V usage is TRBV5-1 and J usage is TRBJ2-2, with a weak D call TRBD1 (5 bases). CDR1 is SGHRS and CDR2 is YFSETQ in the germline V gene. The CDR3 totals 15 residues. Trimming stripped 0 bases from V and 4 bases from J, with 10 bases between. The CDR3 loop reads CASSLVRTTTGELFF. For the CDR3, the DNA is TGCGCCAGCAGCTTGGTACGGACAACCACCGGGGAGCTGTTTTTT.

The chain uses TRBV20-1 and TRBJ2-2, with TRBD1 identical over 7 bases. The CDR3 has 15 amino acids. J was trimmed by 0 bases and V by 3 bases; bases with no gene match: 4. From germline, CDR1 is DFQATT and CDR2 SNEGSKA (reference sequence). The chain's CDR3 is CSAREQGSNTGELFF. CDR3 bases: TGCAGTGCTAGGGAACAGGGGTCGAACACCGGGGAGCTGTTTTTT.

This clonotype has at least ten counts. The V gene is TRBV20-1, the J gene TRBJ2-3; TRBD2 matches 9 bases. The CDR3 sequence is 14 residues long. In germline, CDR1 is DFQATT, CDR2 SNEGSKA (reference sequence). In DNA form, the CDR3 reads TGCACCGGGCCTTTAGCGGGAGGCACAGATACGCAGTATTTT. Encoded protein: CTGPLAGGTDTQYF.

The J gene is TRBJ2-3, the V gene TRBV20-1; weak D call: TRBD1 (5 bases). The length of the CDR3 is 14 residues. Germline CDR1 is DFQATT and CDR2 is SNEGSKA (reference sequence). CDR3 residues: CRALFGASTDTQYF. The DNA for the CDR3 is TGCAGAGCCCTTTTTGGGGCTAGCACAGATACGCAGTATTTT.

This chain joins TRBV7-2 and TRBJ2-3; D gene uncertain. Germline V gives CDR1 SGHTA, CDR2 FQGNSA. V dropped 3 bases and J dropped 6 bases, with 7 bases sitting between them. The CDR3 is 12 residues long. CDR3 protein: CASSFQTDTQYF. CDR3 coding DNA: TGTGCCAGCAGCTTTCAGACGGATACGCAGTATTTT. The whole variable domain, filled in from reference TRBV7-2 and TRBJ2-3, reads GAGVSQSPSNKVTEKGKDVELRCDPISGHTALYWYRQSLGQGLEFLIYFQGNSAPDKSGLPSDRFSAERTGGSVSTLTIQRTQQEDSAVYLCASSFQTDTQYFGPGTRLTVL.

Only a few counts were recorded for this clonotype. This chain uses TRBV11-2 with TRBJ2-5; maybe TRBD1 (5 bases). This CDR3 has 16 residues. Germline assignment: CDR1 SGHAT and CDR2 FQNNGV. V was trimmed by 6 bases and J by 0 bases, leaving 17 bases between them. The CDR3 DNA is TGTGCCAGCAGAAAGGGTGGCAGGGTCAACCAAGAGACCCAGTACTTC. It specifies CASRKGGRVNQETQYF.

This clonotype was recorded a few times. The gene calls are TRBV20-1 and TRBJ2-1; D uncertain. Germline V gene sequence: CDR1 DFQATT, CDR2 SNEGSKA (reference sequence). The V and J ends lost 6 bases and 2 bases respectively, with 14 bases between them. The CDR3 runs to 14 residues. In DNA form, the CDR3 reads TGCAGTGCCCAAAGCAGTGGGACCTACAATGAGCAGTTCTTC. This gives the protein CSAQSSGTYNEQFF.

The table lists this clonotype with many counts. The chain recombines TRBV4-1 with TRBJ1-5; D is uncertain. Per the germline V gene, CDR1 is MGHRA and CDR2 is YSYEKL. The CDR3 has 14 residues. Between the trimmed V and J ends, which lost 5 bases and 2 bases, there was a span of 10 bases. The CDR3 protein is CASSSRGGNQPQHF. The CDR3 DNA follows: TGCGCCAGCAGCTCCCGGGGAGGCAATCAGCCCCAGCATTTT.

The chain carries TRBV11-3 and TRBJ2-1, with 10 bases matching TRBD2. The junction had 4 bases not matched to a gene; V was cut back by 0 bases and J by 2 bases. This CDR3 region has 17 residues. Germline loops: CDR1 SGHNT, CDR2 YENEEA. This CDR3 is CASSLDLAGGPYNEQFF. The DNA for the CDR3 is TGTGCCAGCAGCTTAGATTTAGCGGGAGGTCCCTACAATGAGCAGTTCTTC.

CDR3 coding DNA: TGTGCCACCGCCCTGTTTGGACAGCCCTACGAGCAGTACTTC. Translation gives CATALFGQPYEQYF. V usage is TRBV5-6 and J usage is TRBJ2-7; possible D gene TRBD1, 6 bases. CDR1 and CDR2 from the germline V gene are SGHDT and YYEEEE. Trimming removed 9 bases from V and 2 bases from J, with 18 bases in between. There are 14 residues in the CDR3.

V gene TRBV2 combines with J gene TRBJ1-6; D is possibly TRBD1 (5 bases). Trimming stripped 8 bases from V and 5 bases from J, with 16 bases between. Germline values: CDR1 SNHLY, CDR2 FYNNEI. This CDR3 spans 15 amino acids. The CDR3 coding sequence is TGTGCCAGCGGGGCCAACGGGGTCAATAATTCACCCCTCCACTTT. Protein sequence: CASGANGVNNSPLHF.